Listed here is a single T cell receptor beta chain. This sample was included in a study of blood T cell repertoires in COVID-19. Looking at the study overall: Samples of COVID-19 (acute and convalescent) were obtained from the United States, Italy and Spain. Sample material is recorded as cDNA or gDNA derived from T cells, B-cell-depleted T cells, or PBMCs.

Original data processing: By means of reference gene primer amplification, nucleated cell counts were estimated. The assay was immunoSEQ multiplex PCR, and TCRdb's table has in-frame clones only and misses some. From that table come the V and J calls and clone size; the DNA was used to work out D and trimming. Altogether 130,000 or so clones are present, around 84% being singletons, with the ten largest covering over 8%. The germline CDR1 and CDR2 sequences are MDHEN and SYDVKM. The V gene end was trimmed by 7 bases and the J gene end by 6 bases; junction bases not matched to a gene: 12. The CDR3 spans 15 residues.

What was sequenced was peripheral blood. The chain recombines TRBV28 with TRBJ1-5; 7 nucleotides line up with TRBD1. The clonotype originates from a woman aged 60-75 years with acute or convalescent COVID-19. The CDR3 region is CASTLTGDSVQPQHF. CDR3 bases: TGTGCCAGCACCCTTACAGGGGATTCTGTTCAGCCCCAGCATTTT.